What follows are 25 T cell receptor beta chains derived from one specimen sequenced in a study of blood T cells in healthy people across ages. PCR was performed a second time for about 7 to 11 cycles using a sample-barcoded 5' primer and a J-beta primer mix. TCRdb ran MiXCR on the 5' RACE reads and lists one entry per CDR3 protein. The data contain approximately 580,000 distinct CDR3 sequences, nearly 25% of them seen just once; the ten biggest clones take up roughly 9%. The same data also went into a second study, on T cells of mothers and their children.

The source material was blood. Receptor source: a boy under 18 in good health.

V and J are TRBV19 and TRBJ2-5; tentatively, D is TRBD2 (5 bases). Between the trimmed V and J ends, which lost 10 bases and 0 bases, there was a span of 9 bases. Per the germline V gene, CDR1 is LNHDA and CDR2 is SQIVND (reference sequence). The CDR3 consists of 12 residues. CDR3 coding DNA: TGTGCCACCCGGGGATACCAAGAGACCCAGTACTTC. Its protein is CATRGYQETQYF. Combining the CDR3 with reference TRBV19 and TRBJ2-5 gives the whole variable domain DGGITQSPKYLFRKEGQNVTLSCEQNLNHDAMYWYRQDPGQGLRLIYYSQIVNDFQKGDIAEGYSVSREKKESFPLTVTSAQKNPTAFYLCATRGYQETQYFGPGTRLLVL.

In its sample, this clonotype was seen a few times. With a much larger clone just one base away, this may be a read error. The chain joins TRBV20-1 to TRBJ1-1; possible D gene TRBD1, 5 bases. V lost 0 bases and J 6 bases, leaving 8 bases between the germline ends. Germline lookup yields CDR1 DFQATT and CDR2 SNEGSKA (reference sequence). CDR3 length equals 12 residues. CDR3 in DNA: TGCAGTGCTAGAGACAGGGACGCTGAAGCTTTCTTT. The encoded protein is CSARDRDAEAFF.

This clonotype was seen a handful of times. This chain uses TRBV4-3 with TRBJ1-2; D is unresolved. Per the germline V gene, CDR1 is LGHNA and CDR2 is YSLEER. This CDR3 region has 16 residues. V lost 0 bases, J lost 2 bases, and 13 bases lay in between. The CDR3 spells CASSQDLRQANYGYTF. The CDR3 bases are TGCGCCAGCAGCCAAGATCTGAGGCAGGCGAACTATGGCTACACCTTC.

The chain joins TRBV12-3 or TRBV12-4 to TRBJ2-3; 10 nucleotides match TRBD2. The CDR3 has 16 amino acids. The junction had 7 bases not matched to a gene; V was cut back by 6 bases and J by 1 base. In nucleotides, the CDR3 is TGTGCCAGCAGCCCAGCTAGCGGGAGTCGCACAGATACGCAGTATTTT. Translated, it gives CASSPASGSRTDTQYF.

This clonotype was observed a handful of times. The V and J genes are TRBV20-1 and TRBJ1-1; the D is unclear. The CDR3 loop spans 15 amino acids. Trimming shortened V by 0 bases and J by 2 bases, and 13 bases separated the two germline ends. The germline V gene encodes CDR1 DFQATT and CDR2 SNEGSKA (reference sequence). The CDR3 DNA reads TGCAGTGCTAGAGATCACCATGGGATAAACACTGAAGCTTTCTTT. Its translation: CSARDHHGINTEAFF.

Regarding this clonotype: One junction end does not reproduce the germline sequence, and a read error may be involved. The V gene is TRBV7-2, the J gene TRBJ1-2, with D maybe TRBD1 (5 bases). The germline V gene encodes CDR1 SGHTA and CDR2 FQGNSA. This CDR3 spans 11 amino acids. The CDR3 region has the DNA TGTGCCAGCAGCTTAGGGCCAGGGATCGTTTTC. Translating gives CASSLGPGIVF.

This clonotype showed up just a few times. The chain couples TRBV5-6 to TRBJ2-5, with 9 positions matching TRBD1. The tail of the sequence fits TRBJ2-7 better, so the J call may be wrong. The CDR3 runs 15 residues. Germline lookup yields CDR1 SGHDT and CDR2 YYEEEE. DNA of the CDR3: TGTGCCAGCAGCGGCCGGGACAGGGCATCCTACGAGCAGTACTTC. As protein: CASSGRDRASYEQYF.

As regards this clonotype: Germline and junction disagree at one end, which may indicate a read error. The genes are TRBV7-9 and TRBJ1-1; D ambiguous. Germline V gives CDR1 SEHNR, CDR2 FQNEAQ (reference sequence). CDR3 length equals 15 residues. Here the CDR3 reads CVSSLAEDFNTEAFF. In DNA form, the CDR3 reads TGTGTCAGCAGCTTGGCCGAGGACTTCAACACTGAAGCTTTCTTT. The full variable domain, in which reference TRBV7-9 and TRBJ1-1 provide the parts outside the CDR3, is DTGVSQNPRHKITKRGQNVTFRCDPISEHNRLYWYRQTLGQGPEFLTYFQNEAQLEKSRLLSDRFSAERPKGSFSTLEIQRTEQGDSAMYLCVSSLAEDFNTEAFFGQGTRLTVV.

The CDR3 protein is CSVETDSRYEQYF. In DNA, the CDR3 is TGCAGCGTTGAAACCGACTCCCGATACGAGCAGTACTTC. The J gene is TRBJ2-7, the V gene TRBV29-1; D is unclear. The V gene's germline CDR1 is SQVTM and CDR2 ANQGSEA. CDR3 length: 13 amino acids. V shed 2 bases and J shed 4 bases, with 12 bases lying between them.

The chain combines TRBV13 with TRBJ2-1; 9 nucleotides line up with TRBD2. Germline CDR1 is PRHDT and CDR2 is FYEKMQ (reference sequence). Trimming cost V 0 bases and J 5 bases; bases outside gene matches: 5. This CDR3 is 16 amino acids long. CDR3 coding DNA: TGTGCCAGCAGCTTAGGCGTTGCTAGCGGGGACAATGAGCAGTTCTTC. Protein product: CASSLGVASGDNEQFF.

The CDR3 is CASSYQGASYEQYF. CDR3 DNA: TGTGCCAGCAGTTACCAGGGGGCCTCCTACGAGCAGTACTTC. J is TRBJ2-7 and V is TRBV27; 8 bases fit TRBD1. J gave up 0 bases and V 4 bases, and 2 bases lay outside the gene matches. The CDR3 is made up of 14 amino acids. CDR1 is MNHEY, CDR2 SMNVEV, per germline (reference sequence).

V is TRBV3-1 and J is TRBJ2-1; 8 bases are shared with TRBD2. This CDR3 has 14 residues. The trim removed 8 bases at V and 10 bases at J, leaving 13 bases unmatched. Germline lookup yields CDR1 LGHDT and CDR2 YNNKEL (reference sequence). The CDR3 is CASGGLEVIGEQFF. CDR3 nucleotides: TGTGCCAGCGGGGGACTAGAGGTTATAGGGGAGCAGTTCTTC.

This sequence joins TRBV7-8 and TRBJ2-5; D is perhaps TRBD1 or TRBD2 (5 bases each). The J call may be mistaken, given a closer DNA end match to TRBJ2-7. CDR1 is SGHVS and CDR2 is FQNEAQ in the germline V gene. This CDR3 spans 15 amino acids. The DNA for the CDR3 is TGTGCCAGCAGCACTATCGGGACGGAGGACTACGAGCAGTACTTC. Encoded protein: CASSTIGTEDYEQYF.

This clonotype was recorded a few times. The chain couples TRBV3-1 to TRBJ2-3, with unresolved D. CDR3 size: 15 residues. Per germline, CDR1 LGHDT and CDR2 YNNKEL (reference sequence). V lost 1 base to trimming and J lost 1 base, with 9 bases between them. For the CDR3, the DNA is TGTGCCAGCAGCCAAGGGGCCTATGGCACAGATACGCAGTATTTT. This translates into CASSQGAYGTDTQYF.

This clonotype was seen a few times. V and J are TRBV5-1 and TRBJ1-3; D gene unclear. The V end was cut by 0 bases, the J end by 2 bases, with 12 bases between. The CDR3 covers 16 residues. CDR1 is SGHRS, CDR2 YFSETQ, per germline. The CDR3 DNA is TGCGCCAGCAGCTTGGCCACTACGGGTGCTGGAAACACCATATATTTT. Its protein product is CASSLATTGAGNTIYF.

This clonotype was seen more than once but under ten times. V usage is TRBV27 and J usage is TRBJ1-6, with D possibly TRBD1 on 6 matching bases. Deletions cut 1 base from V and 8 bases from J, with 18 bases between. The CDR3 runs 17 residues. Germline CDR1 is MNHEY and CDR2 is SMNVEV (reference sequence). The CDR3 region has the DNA TGTGCCAGCAGTTTATTTATCACAGGGTCGTTGGATTCACCCCTCCACTTT. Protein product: CASSLFITGSLDSPLHF.

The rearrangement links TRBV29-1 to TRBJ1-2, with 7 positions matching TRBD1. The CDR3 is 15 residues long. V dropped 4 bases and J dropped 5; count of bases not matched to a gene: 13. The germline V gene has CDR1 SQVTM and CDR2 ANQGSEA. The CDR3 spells CSVAGLPGQKYGYTF. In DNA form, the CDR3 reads TGCAGCGTTGCCGGCCTTCCGGGACAGAAATATGGCTACACCTTC.

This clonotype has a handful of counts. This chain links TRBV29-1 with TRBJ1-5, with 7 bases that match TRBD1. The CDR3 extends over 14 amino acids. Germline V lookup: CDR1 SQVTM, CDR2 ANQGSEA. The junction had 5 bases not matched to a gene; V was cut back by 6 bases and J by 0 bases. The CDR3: CSVLTGLSNQPQHF. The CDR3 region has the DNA TGCAGCGTGTTGACAGGGCTTAGCAATCAGCCCCAGCATTTT.

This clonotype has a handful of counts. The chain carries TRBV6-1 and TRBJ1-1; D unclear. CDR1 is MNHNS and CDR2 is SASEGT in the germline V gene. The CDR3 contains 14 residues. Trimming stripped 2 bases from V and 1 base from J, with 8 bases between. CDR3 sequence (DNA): TGTGCCAGCAGTGAATATATCGGGAACACTGAAGCTTTCTTT. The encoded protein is CASSEYIGNTEAFF.

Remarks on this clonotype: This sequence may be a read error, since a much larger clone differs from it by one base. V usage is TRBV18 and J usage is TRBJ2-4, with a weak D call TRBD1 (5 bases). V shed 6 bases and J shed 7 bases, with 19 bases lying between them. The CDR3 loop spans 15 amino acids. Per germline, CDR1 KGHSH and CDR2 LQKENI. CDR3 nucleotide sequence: TGTGCCAGCTCGCAGATCAGGGAATTGGTGAACATTCAGTACTTC. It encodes CASSQIRELVNIQYF.

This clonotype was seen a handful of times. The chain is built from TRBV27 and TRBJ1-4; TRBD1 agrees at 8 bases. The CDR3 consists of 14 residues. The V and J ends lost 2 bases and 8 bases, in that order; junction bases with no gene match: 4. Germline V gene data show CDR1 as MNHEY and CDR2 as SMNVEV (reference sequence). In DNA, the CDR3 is TGTGCCAGCAGTTTAATGGACAGGGACGAAAAACTGTTTTTT. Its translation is CASSLMDRDEKLFF. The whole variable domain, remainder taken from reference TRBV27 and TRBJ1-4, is EAQVTQNPRYLITVTGKKLTVTCSQNMNHEYMSWYRQDPGLGLRQIYYSMNVEVTDKGDVPEGYKVSRKEKRNFPLILESPSPNQTSLYFCASSLMDRDEKLFFGSGTQLSVL.

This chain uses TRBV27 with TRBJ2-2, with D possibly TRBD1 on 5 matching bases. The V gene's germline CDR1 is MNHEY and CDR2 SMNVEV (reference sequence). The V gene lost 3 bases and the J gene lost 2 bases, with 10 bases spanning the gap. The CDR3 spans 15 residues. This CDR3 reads CASSFNQGNTGELFF. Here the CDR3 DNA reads TGTGCCAGCAGTTTCAACCAGGGTAACACCGGGGAGCTGTTTTTT.

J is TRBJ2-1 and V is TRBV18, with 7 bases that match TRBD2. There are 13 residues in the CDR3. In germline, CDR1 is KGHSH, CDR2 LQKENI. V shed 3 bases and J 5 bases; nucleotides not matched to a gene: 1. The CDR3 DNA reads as TGTGCCAGCTCACCCGGGAGGCACAATGAGCAGTTCTTC. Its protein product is CASSPGRHNEQFF.

DNA of the CDR3: TGTGCCAGCAGCCCCCAGGCTAGCGGAGATAATGAGCAGTTCTTC. It codes for CASSPQASGDNEQFF. The gene calls are TRBV14 and TRBJ2-1; 7 bases line up with TRBD2. This CDR3 contains 15 residues. Germline V lookup: CDR1 SGHDN, CDR2 FVKESK. The V gene end was trimmed by 4 bases and the J gene end by 7 bases; junction bases not matched to a gene: 10.

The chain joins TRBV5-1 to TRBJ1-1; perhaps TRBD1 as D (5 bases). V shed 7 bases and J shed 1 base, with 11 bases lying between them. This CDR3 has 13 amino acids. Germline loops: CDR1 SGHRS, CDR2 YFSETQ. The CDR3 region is CASLGAGNTEAFF. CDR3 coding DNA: TGCGCCAGCCTAGGGGCGGGGAACACTGAAGCTTTCTTT. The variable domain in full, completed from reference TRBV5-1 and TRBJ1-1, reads KAGVTQTPRYLIKTRGQQVTLSCSPISGHRSVSWYQQTPGQGLQFLFEYFSETQRNKGNFPGRFSGRQFSNSRSEMNVSTLELGDSALYLCASLGAGNTEAFFGQGTRLTVV.